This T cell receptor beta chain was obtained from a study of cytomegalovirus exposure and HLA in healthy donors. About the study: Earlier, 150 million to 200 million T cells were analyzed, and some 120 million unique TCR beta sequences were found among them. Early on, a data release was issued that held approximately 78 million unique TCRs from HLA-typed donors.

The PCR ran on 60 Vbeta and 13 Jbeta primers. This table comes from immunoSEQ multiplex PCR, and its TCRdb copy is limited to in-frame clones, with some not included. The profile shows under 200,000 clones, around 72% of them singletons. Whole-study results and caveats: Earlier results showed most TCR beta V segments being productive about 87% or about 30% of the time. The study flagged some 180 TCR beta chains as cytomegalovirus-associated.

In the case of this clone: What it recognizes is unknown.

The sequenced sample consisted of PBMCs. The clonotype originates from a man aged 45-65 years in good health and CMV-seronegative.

DNA for the CDR3: TGTGCCAGCTCACCACCGAACGGAGGTGAAGCTTTCTTT. Residues: CASSPPNGGEAFF. This rearrangement joins TRBV18 to TRBJ1-1; no clear D. V shed 0 bases and J shed 7 bases, with 9 bases lying between them. Germline V CDR1 and CDR2: KGHSH, LQKENI. This CDR3 spans 13 amino acids. The full variable domain, in which reference TRBV18 and TRBJ1-1 provide the parts outside the CDR3, is NAGVMQNPRHLVRRRGQEARLRCSPMKGHSHVYWYRQLPEEGLKFMVYLQKENIIDESGMPKERFSAEFPKEGPSILRIQQVVRGDSAAYFCASSPPNGGEAFFGQGTRLTVV.